This T cell receptor beta chain was profiled in a study of a mutant IDH1 vaccine in newly diagnosed glioma. Overall study: Visits V12 and V13 fell at weeks 35 and 47, respectively.

The CDR3 is 17 amino acids. The V end lost 2 bases, the J end lost 7 bases, and 24 bases lay between the germline ends. Germline V CDR1 and CDR2: SGHRS, YFSETQ. Details on this clone: The antigen is unknown.

The time point: week 35, safety follow-up. In every dose of vaccine, 300 ug of mutant IDH1 20-mer peptide was given alongside topical imiquimod. Clones were read by immunoSEQ multiplex PCR, and TCRdb kept only the in-frame ones, dropping some. This table holds approximately 47,000 clones, 88% found once. This sequence originates from a woman aged 40 to 50 with glioma. The sequenced sample was PBMCs, obtained from a glioma patient whose treatment included an IDH1 peptide vaccine. V and J are TRBV5-1 and TRBJ1-1, with D maybe TRBD1 (6 bases). The CDR3 sequence: CASSFTGAPGAPFEAFF. The CDR3 DNA sequence: TGCGCCAGCAGCTTTACTGGGGCTCCAGGGGCCCCCTTTGAAGCTTTCTTT.